This TCR beta chain was captured by sequencing in a study of shared clonotypes between healthy human individuals. Points on this clone: Its antigen is currently unknown.

The V end lost 6 bases, the J end lost 0 bases, and 12 bases lay between the germline ends. This CDR3 contains 14 residues. Germline assignment: CDR1 MNHEY and CDR2 SVGAGI. The data were produced by immunoSEQ multiplex PCR, yet TCRdb's version contains in-frame clones alone and is incomplete. The data contain hundreds of thousands of clones, around 73% of them singletons. Findings and limits, study-wide: Rarefaction revealed incomplete sorted-subset sequencing despite large depth. Sampling used blood alone; tissue repertoires probably differ.

The TCR originated in a woman aged 30 to 39 in good health. Sequencing used memory CD4+ T cells sorted from blood. Indicated subset: CD45RA-negative fraction. The chain is built from TRBV6-5 and TRBJ2-7; either TRBD1 or TRBD2 may supply D (5 bases each). CDR3 sequence: CASSRDGNSYEQYF. The DNA of the CDR3 is TGTGCCAGCAGCCGGGACGGAAACTCCTACGAGCAGTACTTC.